The 17 T cell receptor beta chains listed next were all sequenced from one sample in a study of T cells in Graves' hyperthyroidism and ophthalmopathy. The source material, RNA transcripts, was used to amplify TCR beta CDR3 regions. The TCR CDR3 first-round RT-PCR relied on the HTBI primer set. TCRdb re-derived calls from the multiplex PCR reads in MiXCR, one entry per CDR3 protein. Of around 350,000 distinct CDR3 sequences listed, around 15% are singletons. The specimen was blood. The receptor source for this set is a woman aged 60-75 years with Graves' ophthalmopathy.

This clonotype has ten or more counts. DNA of the CDR3: TGTGCCAGCAGTCGCGGGACAGGGAGATCCTACGAGCAGTACTTC. This sequence encodes CASSRGTGRSYEQYF. The chain joins TRBV6-1 to TRBJ2-7; 9 bases map to TRBD1. The J segment lost 1 base and the V segment lost 5 bases, leaving 6 bases of the junction unmatched. Germline V gene lookup returns CDR1 MNHNS and CDR2 SASEGT. The CDR3 length is 15 residues.

This clonotype was detected ten times or more. The chain carries TRBV5-1 and TRBJ2-5; TRBD1 agrees at 7 bases. The CDR3 is made up of 14 amino acids. The ends lost 4 bases at V and 4 bases at J; junction bases unmatched: 7. Per the germline V gene, CDR1 is SGHRS and CDR2 is YFSETQ. CDR3 in amino acids: CASSPRTGLETQYF. The CDR3 DNA follows: TGCGCCAGCAGCCCTCGGACAGGCTTAGAGACCCAGTACTTC.

This clonotype appeared a few times. The genes are TRBV4-1 and TRBJ2-7, with a possible D match to TRBD1 (6 bases). Germline-derived CDR1 and CDR2 are MGHRA and YSYEKL. CDR3 size: 14 residues. Trimming removed 1 base from V and 2 bases from J, with 9 bases in between. CDR3 DNA: TGCGCCAGCAGCCAAGCAGGGGCTACCTACGAGCAGTACTTC. Its protein is CASSQAGATYEQYF.

This clonotype came up many times. The chain combines TRBV28 with TRBJ2-7, with 12 positions matching TRBD2. The CDR3 is 15 amino acids. J gave up 7 bases and V 6 bases, and 10 bases lay outside the gene matches. Germline values: CDR1 MDHEN, CDR2 SYDVKM. This CDR3 is CASSRLAGASGEQYF. The DNA of the CDR3 is TGTGCCAGCAGCCGACTAGCGGGAGCGTCGGGAGAGCAGTACTTC.

This clonotype has a count of ten or more. This sequence joins TRBV27 and TRBJ1-1; 8 bases match TRBD1. This CDR3 region has 13 residues. The germline V gene has CDR1 MNHEY and CDR2 SMNVEV (reference sequence). The V segment lost 5 bases and the J segment 4 bases; nucleotides outside the gene matches: 3. This CDR3 reads CASSRGQGTEAFF. CDR3 sequence (DNA): TGTGCCAGCAGTCGAGGACAGGGCACTGAAGCTTTCTTT.

This clonotype was counted only a few times. The chain links TRBV10-3 to TRBJ1-1, with 8 positions matching TRBD1. V shed 5 bases and J 4 bases; nucleotides not matched to a gene: 6. The CDR3 has 14 amino acids. The germline V gene encodes CDR1 ENHRY and CDR2 SYGVKD. The CDR3 nucleotides read TGTGCCATCAGTAAAGGGACAGGTGTCACTGAAGCTTTCTTT. It specifies CAISKGTGVTEAFF.

V gene TRBV5-5 combines with J gene TRBJ1-2; 10 positions match TRBD1. CDR3 length equals 14 residues. Germline loops: CDR1 SGHKS, CDR2 YYEKEE (reference sequence). J lost 3 bases, V lost 4 bases, and 3 bases had no gene match. The CDR3 sequence is CASSTGTGDYGYTF. Here the CDR3 DNA reads TGTGCCAGCAGCACCGGGACAGGGGACTATGGCTACACCTTC.

V and J are TRBV5-1 and TRBJ2-2; the D is unclear. Germline loops: CDR1 SGHRS, CDR2 YFSETQ. Deletions cut 0 bases from V and 2 bases from J, with 5 bases between. The CDR3 consists of 14 residues. CDR3 in DNA: TGCGCCAGCAGCTTGGATTATAACACCGGGGAGCTGTTTTTT. Protein: CASSLDYNTGELFF.

In its sample, this clonotype was seen many times. The chain employs TRBV20-1 and TRBJ2-1; TRBD2 matches at 14 bases. CDR3 size: 21 residues. Germline CDR1 and CDR2: DFQATT and SNEGSKA (reference sequence). V trimming: 5 bases; J trimming: 1 base; junction bases outside the gene matches: 19. The CDR3 protein is CSAPPGGRGLAGEWSYNEQFF. CDR3 sequence (DNA): TGCAGTGCTCCTCCAGGGGGCAGGGGACTAGCGGGAGAATGGTCCTACAATGAGCAGTTCTTC.

This clonotype was picked up many times. The chain combines TRBV5-1 with TRBJ2-1; tentative D call: TRBD2 (5 bases). The CDR3 runs 17 residues. With 4 bases removed from V and 4 bases from J, the gap between germline ends came to 21 bases. CDR1 and CDR2 from the germline V gene are SGHRS and YFSETQ. The CDR3 sequence is CASSTAGPTRGYNEQFF. The CDR3 nucleotides are TGCGCCAGCAGCACGGCAGGCCCCACCCGAGGGTACAATGAGCAGTTCTTC.

This clonotype has a count of ten or more. The chain links TRBV7-6 to TRBJ2-1; TRBD2 aligns across 14 bases. The CDR3 length is 17 residues. Germline-derived CDR1 and CDR2 are SGHVS and FNYEAQ. V gave up 5 bases and J gave up 4 bases; unmatched junction bases: 7. The CDR3 is CASSTGTSGSKYNEQFF. The CDR3 coding sequence is TGTGCCAGCAGCACTGGGACTAGCGGGAGCAAATACAATGAGCAGTTCTTC. The whole variable domain, remainder taken from reference TRBV7-6 and TRBJ2-1, is GAGVSQSPRYKVTKRGQDVALRCDPISGHVSLYWYRQALGQGPEFLTYFNYEAQQDKSGLPNDRFSAERPEGSISTLTIQRTEQRDSAMYRCASSTGTSGSKYNEQFFGPGTRLTVL.

Concerning this clonotype itself: A much more abundant neighbour one base away suggests this may be a read error. This chain uses TRBV27 with TRBJ2-3; D possibly corresponds to TRBD2 (5 bases). From germline, CDR1 is MNHEY and CDR2 SMNVEV (reference sequence). This CDR3 is built from 16 residues. V was trimmed by 10 bases and J by 2 bases, leaving 22 bases between them. The CDR3 sequence is CATVSGYAGYTDTQYF. For the CDR3, the DNA is TGTGCCACCGTCTCTGGGTACGCGGGCTACACAGATACGCAGTATTTT.

The chain is built from TRBV10-1 and TRBJ2-1; 15 nucleotides agree with TRBD2. The trim removed 6 bases at V and 6 bases at J, leaving 9 bases unmatched. The germline V gene encodes CDR1 WNHNN and CDR2 SYGVQD (reference sequence). The CDR3 runs to 17 residues. The DNA of the CDR3 is TGCGCCAGCAGCCGGACTAGCGGGAGGGTTTTGGGCAATGAGCAGTTCTTC. It encodes CASSRTSGRVLGNEQFF.

This clonotype showed up many times. CDR3 sequence: CASSSGQGDGNIQYF. The CDR3 DNA sequence: TGTGCCAGCAGTTCAGGACAGGGCGATGGAAACATTCAGTACTTC. The chain has TRBV11-2 and TRBJ2-4; 8 bases are a match to TRBD1. V shed 6 bases, J shed 6 bases, and the junction held 10 bases outside the gene matches. The CDR3 is 15 amino acids. Per the germline V gene, CDR1 is SGHAT and CDR2 is FQNNGV.

This clonotype was detected many times. The chain recombines TRBV20-1 with TRBJ2-1; D gene unclear. The CDR3 is made up of 16 amino acids. Germline V gene data show CDR1 as DFQATT and CDR2 as SNEGSKA (reference sequence). Trimming stripped 0 bases from V and 9 bases from J, with 21 bases between. CDR3 sequence: CSARDQKRFQSSEQFF. For the CDR3, the DNA is TGCAGTGCTAGAGATCAGAAGCGCTTCCAATCCAGTGAGCAGTTCTTC.

This clonotype was observed a few times. The CDR3: CASSERLAGPRGTDTQYF. DNA of the CDR3: TGTGCCAGCAGTGAGAGACTAGCGGGGCCTAGGGGCACAGATACGCAGTATTTT. The chain joins TRBV12-3 or TRBV12-4 to TRBJ2-3, with TRBD2 identical over 11 bases. V was clipped by 5 bases and J by 1 base; unmatched bases: 11. This CDR3 region has 18 residues.

Ten or more counts support this clonotype. The chain joins TRBV7-9 to TRBJ1-1; D unresolved. The germline V gene has CDR1 SEHNR and CDR2 FQNEAQ (reference sequence). With 3 bases removed from V and 0 bases from J, the gap between germline ends came to 8 bases. This CDR3 is 14 amino acids long. The CDR3 sequence is CASSFPGMNTEAFF. In DNA form, the CDR3 reads TGTGCCAGCAGCTTCCCCGGGATGAACACTGAAGCTTTCTTT.